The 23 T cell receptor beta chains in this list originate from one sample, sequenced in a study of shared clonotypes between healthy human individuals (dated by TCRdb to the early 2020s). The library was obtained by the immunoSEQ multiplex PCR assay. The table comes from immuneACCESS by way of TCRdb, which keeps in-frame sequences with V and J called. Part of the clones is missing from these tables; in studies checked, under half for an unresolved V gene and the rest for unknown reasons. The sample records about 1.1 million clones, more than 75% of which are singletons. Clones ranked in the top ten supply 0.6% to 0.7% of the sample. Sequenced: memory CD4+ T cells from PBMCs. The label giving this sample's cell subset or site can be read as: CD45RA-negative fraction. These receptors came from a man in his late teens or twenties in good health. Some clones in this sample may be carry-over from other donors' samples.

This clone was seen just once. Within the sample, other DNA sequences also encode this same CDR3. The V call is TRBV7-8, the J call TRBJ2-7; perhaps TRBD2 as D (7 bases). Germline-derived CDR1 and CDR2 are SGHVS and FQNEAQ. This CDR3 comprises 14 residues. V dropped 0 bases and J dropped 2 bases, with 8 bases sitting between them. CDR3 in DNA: TGTGCCAGCAGCTTAGCAGGGGGGGCCTACGAGCAGTACTTC. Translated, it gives CASSLAGGAYEQYF.

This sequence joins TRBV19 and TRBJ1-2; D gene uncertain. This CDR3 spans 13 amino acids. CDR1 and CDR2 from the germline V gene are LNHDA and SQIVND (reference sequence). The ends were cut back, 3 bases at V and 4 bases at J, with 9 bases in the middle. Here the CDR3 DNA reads TGTGCCAGTAGTATGATGTGGGCCTATGGCTACACCTTC. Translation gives CASSMMWAYGYTF. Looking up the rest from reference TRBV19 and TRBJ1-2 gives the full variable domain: DGGITQSPKYLFRKEGQNVTLSCEQNLNHDAMYWYRQDPGQGLRLIYYSQIVNDFQKGDIAEGYSVSREKKESFPLTVTSAQKNPTAFYLCASSMMWAYGYTFGSGTRLTVV.

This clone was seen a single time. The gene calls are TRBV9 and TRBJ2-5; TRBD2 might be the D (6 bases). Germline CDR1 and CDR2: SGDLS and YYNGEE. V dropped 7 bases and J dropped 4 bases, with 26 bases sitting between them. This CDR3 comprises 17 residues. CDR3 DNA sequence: TGTGCCAGCGGAGGAAGCATTCCAGTAGCCGGGGGAGAGACCCAGTACTTC. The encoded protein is CASGGSIPVAGGETQYF.

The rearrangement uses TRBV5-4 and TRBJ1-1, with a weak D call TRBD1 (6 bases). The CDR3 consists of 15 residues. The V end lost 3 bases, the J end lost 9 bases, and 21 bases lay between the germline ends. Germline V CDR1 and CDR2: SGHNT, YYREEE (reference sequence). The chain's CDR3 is CASSSNNRAFGQAFF. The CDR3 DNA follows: TGTGCCAGCAGCTCTAACAACAGGGCGTTCGGGCAAGCTTTCTTT.

Here the CDR3 DNA reads TGCAGCGTTGGTCAGGGACATAATTCACCCCTCCACTTT. Protein sequence: CSVGQGHNSPLHF. The genes are TRBV29-1 and TRBJ1-6, with D possibly matching TRBD1 (5 bases). Germline CDR1 SQVTM, CDR2 ANQGSEA. The CDR3 sequence is 13 residues long. Trimming removed 4 bases at V and 5 bases at J, with 9 bases between.

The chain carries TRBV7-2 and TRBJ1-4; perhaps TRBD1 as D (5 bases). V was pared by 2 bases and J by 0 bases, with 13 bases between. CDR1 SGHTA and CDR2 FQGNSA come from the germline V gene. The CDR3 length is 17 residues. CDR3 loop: CASSLSPGYATNEKLFF. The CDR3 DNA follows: TGTGCCAGCAGCTTATCACCAGGGTATGCAACTAATGAAAAACTGTTTTTT.

For the CDR3, the DNA is TGCGCCAGCAGCCCGGAAGGGGGCCCTGGGGCCAACGTCCTGACTTTC. Protein product: CASSPEGGPGANVLTF. This chain links TRBV5-1 with TRBJ2-6; 7 bases line up with TRBD1. The CDR3 runs to 16 residues. Trimming took 4 bases from V and 2 from J; bases not matched to a gene: 6. Per the germline V gene, CDR1 is SGHRS and CDR2 is YFSETQ.

This CDR3 reads CASSSTSGRWNEQFF. CDR3 coding DNA: TGTGCCAGCAGCTCGACTAGCGGGAGGTGGAATGAGCAGTTCTTC. V is TRBV7-2 and J is TRBJ2-1; 13 bases fit TRBD2. CDR1 SGHTA and CDR2 FQGNSA come from the germline V gene. With 4 bases clipped from V and 7 bases from J, the junction kept 4 bases outside the gene matches. This CDR3 is built from 15 residues.

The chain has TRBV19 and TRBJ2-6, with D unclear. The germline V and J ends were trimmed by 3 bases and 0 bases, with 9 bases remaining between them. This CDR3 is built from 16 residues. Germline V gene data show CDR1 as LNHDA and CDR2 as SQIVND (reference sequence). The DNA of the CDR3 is TGTGCCAGTAGTATCTGGGCCCCCTCTGGGGCCAACGTCCTGACTTTC. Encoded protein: CASSIWAPSGANVLTF.

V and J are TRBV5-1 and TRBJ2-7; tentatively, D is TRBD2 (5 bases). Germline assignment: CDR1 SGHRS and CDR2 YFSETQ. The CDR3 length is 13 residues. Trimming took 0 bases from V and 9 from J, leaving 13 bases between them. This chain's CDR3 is CASSLADGSRQYF. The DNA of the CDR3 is TGCGCCAGCAGCTTGGCCGATGGGAGTCGGCAGTACTTC.

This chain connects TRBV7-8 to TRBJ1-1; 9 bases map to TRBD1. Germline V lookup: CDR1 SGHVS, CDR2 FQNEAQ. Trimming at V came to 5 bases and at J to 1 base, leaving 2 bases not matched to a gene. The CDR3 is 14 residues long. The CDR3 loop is CASSGQGQNTEAFF. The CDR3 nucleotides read TGTGCCAGCAGCGGACAGGGGCAGAACACTGAAGCTTTCTTT.

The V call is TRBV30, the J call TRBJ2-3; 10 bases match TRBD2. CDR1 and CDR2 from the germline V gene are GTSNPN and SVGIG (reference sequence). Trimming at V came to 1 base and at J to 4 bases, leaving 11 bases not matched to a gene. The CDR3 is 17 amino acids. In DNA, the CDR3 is TGTGCCTGGAGTGGGTCAGGACTAGCGGCGGGCGCAGATACGCAGTATTTT. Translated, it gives CAWSGSGLAAGADTQYF.

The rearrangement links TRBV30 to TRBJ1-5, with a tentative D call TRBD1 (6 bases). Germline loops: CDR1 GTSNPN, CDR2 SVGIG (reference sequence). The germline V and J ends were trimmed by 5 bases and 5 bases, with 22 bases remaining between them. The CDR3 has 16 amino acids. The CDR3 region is CAWSLGGAGNDQPQHF. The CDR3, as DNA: TGTGCCTGGTCACTCGGGGGGGCGGGGAATGATCAGCCCCAGCATTTT.

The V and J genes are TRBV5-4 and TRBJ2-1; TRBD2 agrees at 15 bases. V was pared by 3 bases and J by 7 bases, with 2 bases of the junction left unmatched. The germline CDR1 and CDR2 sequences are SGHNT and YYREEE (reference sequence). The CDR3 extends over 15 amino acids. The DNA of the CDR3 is TGTGCCAGCAGCTCGGGACTAGCGGGAGGTAATGAGCAGTTCTTC. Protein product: CASSSGLAGGNEQFF.

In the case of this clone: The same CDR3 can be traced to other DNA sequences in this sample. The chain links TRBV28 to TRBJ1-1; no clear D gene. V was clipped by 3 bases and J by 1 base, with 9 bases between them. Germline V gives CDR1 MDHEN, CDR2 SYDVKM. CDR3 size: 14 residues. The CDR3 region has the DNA TGTGCCAGCAGTTTGGGCCAGGCGAACACTGAAGCTTTCTTT. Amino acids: CASSLGQANTEAFF.

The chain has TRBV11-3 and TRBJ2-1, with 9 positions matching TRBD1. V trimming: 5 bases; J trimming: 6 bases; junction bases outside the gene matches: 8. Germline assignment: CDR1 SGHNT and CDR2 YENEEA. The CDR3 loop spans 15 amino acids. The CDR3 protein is CASSARQGGVNEQFF. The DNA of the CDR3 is TGTGCCAGCAGCGCTCGACAGGGGGGAGTCAATGAGCAGTTCTTC.

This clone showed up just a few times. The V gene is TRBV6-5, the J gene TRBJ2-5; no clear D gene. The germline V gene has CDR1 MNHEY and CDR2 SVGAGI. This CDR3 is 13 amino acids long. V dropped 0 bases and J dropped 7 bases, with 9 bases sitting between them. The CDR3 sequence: CASSYSVGGTQYF. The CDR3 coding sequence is TGTGCCAGCAGTTACTCGGTCGGCGGGACCCAGTACTTC.

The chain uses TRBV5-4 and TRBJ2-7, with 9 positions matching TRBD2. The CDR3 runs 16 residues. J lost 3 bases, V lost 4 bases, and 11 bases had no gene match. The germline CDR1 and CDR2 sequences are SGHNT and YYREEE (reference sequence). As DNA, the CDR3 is TGTGCCAGCAGCCAGAACCAAGCGGGAGGATACTACGAGCAGTACTTC. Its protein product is CASSQNQAGGYYEQYF.

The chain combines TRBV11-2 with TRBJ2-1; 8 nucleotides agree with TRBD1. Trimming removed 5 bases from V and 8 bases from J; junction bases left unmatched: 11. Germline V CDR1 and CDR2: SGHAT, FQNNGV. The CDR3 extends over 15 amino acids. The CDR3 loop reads CASSLGVGQVDEQFF. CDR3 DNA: TGTGCCAGCAGCCTGGGGGTGGGACAGGTCGATGAGCAGTTCTTC.

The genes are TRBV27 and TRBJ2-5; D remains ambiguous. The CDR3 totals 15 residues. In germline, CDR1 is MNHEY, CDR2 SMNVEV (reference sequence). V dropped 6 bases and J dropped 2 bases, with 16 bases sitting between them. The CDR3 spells CASRTILGLQETQYF. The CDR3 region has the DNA TGTGCCAGCAGAACCATCCTCGGGCTACAAGAGACCCAGTACTTC.

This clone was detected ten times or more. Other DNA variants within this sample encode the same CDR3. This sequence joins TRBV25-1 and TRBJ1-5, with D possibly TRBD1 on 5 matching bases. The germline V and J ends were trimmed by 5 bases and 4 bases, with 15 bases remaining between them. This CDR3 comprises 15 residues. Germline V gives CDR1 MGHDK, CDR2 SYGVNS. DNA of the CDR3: TGTGCCAGCAGTCAGTCCGGGGCTCTAAATCAGCCCCAGCATTTT. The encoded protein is CASSQSGALNQPQHF.

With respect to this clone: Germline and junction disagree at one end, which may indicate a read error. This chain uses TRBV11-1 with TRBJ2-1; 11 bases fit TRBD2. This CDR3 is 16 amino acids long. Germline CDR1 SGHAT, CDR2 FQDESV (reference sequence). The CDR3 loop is CASSSGGAGQSSGRIF. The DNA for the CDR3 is TGTGCCAGCAGCTCAGGGGGGGCCGGACAGTCTAGCGGGAGGATCTTC.

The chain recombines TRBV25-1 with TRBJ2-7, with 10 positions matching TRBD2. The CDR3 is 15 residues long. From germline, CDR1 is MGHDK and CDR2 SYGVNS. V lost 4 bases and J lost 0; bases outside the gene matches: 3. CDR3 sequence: CASSGGLADSYEQYF. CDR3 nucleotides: TGTGCCAGCAGTGGCGGACTAGCGGACTCCTACGAGCAGTACTTC.